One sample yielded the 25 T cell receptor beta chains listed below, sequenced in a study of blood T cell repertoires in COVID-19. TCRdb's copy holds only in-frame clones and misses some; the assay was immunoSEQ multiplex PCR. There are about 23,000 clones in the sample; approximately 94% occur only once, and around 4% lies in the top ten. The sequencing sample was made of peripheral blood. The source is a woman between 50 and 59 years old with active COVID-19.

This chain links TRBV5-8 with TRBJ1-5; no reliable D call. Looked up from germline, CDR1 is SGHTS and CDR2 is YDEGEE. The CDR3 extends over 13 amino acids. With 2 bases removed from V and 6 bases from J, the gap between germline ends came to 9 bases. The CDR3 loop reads CASSFEGGQPQHF. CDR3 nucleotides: TGTGCCAGCAGCTTTGAGGGAGGTCAGCCCCAGCATTTT.

CDR3 DNA sequence: TGTGCCAGCAGCGTACTGGCGGGAGGGGATGAGCAGTTCTTC. Protein: CASSVLAGGDEQFF. The chain couples TRBV9 to TRBJ2-1; TRBD2 aligns across 9 bases. The CDR3 loop spans 14 amino acids. The ends lost 1 base at V and 8 bases at J; junction bases unmatched: 4. CDR1 is SGDLS, CDR2 YYNGEE, per germline.

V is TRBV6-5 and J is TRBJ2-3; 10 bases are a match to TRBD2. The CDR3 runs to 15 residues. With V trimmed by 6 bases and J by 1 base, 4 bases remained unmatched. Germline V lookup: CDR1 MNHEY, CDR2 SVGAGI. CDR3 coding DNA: TGTGCCAGCAGCTCTAGCGGGGGTCGCACAGATACGCAGTATTTT. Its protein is CASSSSGGRTDTQYF.

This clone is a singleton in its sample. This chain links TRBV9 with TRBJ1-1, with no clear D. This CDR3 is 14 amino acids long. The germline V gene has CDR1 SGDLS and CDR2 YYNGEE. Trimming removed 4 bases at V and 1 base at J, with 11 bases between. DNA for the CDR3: TGTGCCAGCAGCCCCTGGGAGGGGAACACTGAAGCTTTCTTT. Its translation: CASSPWEGNTEAFF.

The CDR3 spells CASSLRGGTDTQYF. DNA of the CDR3: TGCGCCAGCAGCTTGCGGGGGGGGACAGATACGCAGTATTTT. J is TRBJ2-3 and V is TRBV5-1; 8 bases map to TRBD2. The V gene end was trimmed by 1 base and the J gene end by 3 bases; junction bases not matched to a gene: 1. Germline-derived CDR1 and CDR2 are SGHRS and YFSETQ. The CDR3 is 14 amino acids.

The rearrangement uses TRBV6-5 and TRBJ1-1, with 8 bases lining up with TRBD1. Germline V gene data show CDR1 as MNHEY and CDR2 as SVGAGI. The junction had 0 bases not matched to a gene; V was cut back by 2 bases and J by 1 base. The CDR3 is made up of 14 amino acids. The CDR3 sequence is CASSYGTGNTEAFF. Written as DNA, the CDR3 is TGTGCCAGCAGTTACGGGACAGGGAACACTGAAGCTTTCTTT.

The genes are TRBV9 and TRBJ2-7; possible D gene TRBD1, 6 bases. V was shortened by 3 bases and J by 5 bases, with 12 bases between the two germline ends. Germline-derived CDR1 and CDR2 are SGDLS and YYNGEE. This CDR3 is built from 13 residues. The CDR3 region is CASSGVQGHEQYF. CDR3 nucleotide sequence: TGTGCCAGCAGCGGTGTACAGGGCCACGAGCAGTACTTC.

The CDR3 DNA reads as TGTGCCAGTAGGATACAGGGGAACACCGGGGAGCTGTTTTTT. It is translated as CASRIQGNTGELFF. V is TRBV19 and J is TRBJ2-2; D is possibly TRBD1 (6 bases). Per the germline V gene, CDR1 is LNHDA and CDR2 is SQIVND (reference sequence). The CDR3 covers 14 residues. The V end lost 6 bases, the J end lost 1 base, and 9 bases lay between the germline ends.

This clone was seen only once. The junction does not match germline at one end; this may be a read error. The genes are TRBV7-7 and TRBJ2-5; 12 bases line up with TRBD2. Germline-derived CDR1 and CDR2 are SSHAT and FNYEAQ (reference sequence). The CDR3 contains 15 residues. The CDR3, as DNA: TGTGCTAGCAGCCTAGCGGGAGGGTCCCAAGAGACCCAGTACTTC. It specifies CASSLAGGSQETQYF.

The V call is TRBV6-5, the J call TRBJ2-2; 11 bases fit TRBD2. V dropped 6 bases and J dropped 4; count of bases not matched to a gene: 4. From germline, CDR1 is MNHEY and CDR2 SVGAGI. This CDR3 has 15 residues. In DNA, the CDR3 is TGTGCCAGCAGCCAACTAGCGGGAGCCACCGGGGAGCTGTTTTTT. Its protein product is CASSQLAGATGELFF.

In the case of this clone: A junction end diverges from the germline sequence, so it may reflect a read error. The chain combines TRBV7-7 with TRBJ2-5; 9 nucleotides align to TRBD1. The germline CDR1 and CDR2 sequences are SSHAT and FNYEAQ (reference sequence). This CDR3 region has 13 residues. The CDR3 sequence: CASSQGQGQTQYF. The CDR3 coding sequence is TGTGCTAGCAGCCAGGGACAGGGCCAGACCCAGTACTTC. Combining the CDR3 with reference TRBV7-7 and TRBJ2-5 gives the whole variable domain GAGVSQSPRYKVTKRGQDVTLRCDPISSHATLYWYQQALGQGPEFLTYFNYEAQPDKSGLPSDRFSAERPEGSISTLTIQRTEQRDSAMYRCASSQGQGQTQYFGPGTRLLVL.

CDR3 DNA sequence: TGCGCCAGCAGCAGTGGACTAGTAACAGATACGCAGTATTTT. It yields the protein CASSSGLVTDTQYF. The chain uses TRBV5-1 and TRBJ2-3; 7 nucleotides agree with TRBD2. The junction had 5 bases not matched to a gene; V was cut back by 4 bases and J by 3 bases. This CDR3 is 14 amino acids long. Germline CDR1 and CDR2: SGHRS and YFSETQ. The variable domain in full, with the rest retrieved from reference TRBV5-1 and TRBJ2-3, is KAGVTQTPRYLIKTRGQQVTLSCSPISGHRSVSWYQQTPGQGLQFLFEYFSETQRNKGNFPGRFSGRQFSNSRSEMNVSTLELGDSALYLCASSSGLVTDTQYFGPGTRLTVL.

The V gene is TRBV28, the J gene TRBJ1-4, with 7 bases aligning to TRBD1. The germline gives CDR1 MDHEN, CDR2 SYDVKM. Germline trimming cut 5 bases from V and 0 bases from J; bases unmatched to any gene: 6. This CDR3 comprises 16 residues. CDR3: CASSPGQVPTNEKLFF. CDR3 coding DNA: TGTGCCAGCAGTCCCGGACAGGTCCCAACTAATGAAAAACTGTTTTTT. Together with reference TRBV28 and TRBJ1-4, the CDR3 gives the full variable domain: DVKVTQSSRYLVKRTGEKVFLECVQDMDHENMFWYRQDPGLGLRLIYFSYDVKMKEKGDIPEGYSVSREKKERFSLILESASTNQTSMYLCASSPGQVPTNEKLFFGSGTQLSVL.

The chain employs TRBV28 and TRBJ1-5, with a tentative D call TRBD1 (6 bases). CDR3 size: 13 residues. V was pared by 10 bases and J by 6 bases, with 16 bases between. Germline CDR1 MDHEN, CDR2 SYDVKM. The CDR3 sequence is CAIQTGGLQPQHF. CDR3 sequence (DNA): TGTGCCATACAGACAGGAGGACTTCAGCCCCAGCATTTT.

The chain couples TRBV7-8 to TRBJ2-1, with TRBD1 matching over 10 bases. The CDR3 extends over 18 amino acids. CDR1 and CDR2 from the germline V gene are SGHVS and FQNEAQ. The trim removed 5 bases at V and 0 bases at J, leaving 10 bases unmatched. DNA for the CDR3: TGTGCCAGCAGCCAGACAGGGGGCGCAAAAATCTCCTACAATGAGCAGTTCTTC. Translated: CASSQTGGAKISYNEQFF. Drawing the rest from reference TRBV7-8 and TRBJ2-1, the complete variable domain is GAGVSQSPRYKVAKRGQDVALRCDPISGHVSLFWYQQALGQGPEFLTYFQNEAQLDKSGLPSDRFFAERPEGSVSTLKIQRTQQEDSAVYLCASSQTGGAKISYNEQFFGPGTRLTVL.

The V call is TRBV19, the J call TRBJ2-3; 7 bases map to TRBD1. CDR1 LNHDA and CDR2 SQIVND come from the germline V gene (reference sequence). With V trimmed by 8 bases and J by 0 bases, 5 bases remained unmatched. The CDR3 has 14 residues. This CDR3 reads CASVGQSSTDTQYF. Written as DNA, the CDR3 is TGTGCCAGTGTGGGACAGTCTAGCACAGATACGCAGTATTTT.

The CDR3 protein is CASSQDTSNTQYF. DNA for the CDR3: TGTGCCAGCAGCCAAGATACGTCTAATACGCAGTATTTT. The V gene is TRBV3-1 (or the pseudogene TRBV3-2), the J gene TRBJ2-3, with no clear D. The V gene's germline CDR1 is LGHDT and CDR2 YNNKEL (reference sequence). Trimming cost V 0 bases and J 7 bases, with 8 bases left between them. There are 13 residues in the CDR3.

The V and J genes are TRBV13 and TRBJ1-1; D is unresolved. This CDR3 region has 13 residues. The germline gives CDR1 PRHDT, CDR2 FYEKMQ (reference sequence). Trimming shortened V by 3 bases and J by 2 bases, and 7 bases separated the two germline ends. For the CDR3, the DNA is TGTGCCAGCAGCTTTGGGCTCAACACTGAAGCTTTCTTT. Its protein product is CASSFGLNTEAFF.

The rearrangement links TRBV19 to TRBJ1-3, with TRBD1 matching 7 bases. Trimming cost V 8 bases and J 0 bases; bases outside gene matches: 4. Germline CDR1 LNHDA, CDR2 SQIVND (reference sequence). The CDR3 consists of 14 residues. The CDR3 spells CASGTVPSGNTIYF. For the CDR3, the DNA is TGTGCCAGTGGGACAGTACCCTCTGGAAACACCATATATTTT. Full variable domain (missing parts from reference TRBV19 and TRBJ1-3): DGGITQSPKYLFRKEGQNVTLSCEQNLNHDAMYWYRQDPGQGLRLIYYSQIVNDFQKGDIAEGYSVSREKKESFPLTVTSAQKNPTAFYLCASGTVPSGNTIYFGEGSWLTVV.

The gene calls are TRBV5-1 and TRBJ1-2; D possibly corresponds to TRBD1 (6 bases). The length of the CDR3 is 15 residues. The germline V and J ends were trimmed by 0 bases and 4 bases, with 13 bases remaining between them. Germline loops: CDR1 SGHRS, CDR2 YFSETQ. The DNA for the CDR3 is TGCGCCAGCAGCTTGGACGGGGACAAGCTCTATGGCTACACCTTC. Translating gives CASSLDGDKLYGYTF.

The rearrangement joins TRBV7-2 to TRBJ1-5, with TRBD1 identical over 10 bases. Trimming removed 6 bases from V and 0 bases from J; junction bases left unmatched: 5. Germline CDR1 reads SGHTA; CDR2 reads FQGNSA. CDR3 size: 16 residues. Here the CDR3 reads CASSWGQGYSNQPQHF. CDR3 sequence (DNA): TGTGCCAGCAGTTGGGGACAGGGGTATAGCAATCAGCCCCAGCATTTT.

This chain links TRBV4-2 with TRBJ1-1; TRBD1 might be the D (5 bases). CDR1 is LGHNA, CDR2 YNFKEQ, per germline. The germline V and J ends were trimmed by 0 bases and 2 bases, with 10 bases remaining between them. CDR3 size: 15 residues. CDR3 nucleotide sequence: TGTGCCAGCAGCCAAGATCTGACAGTAAACACTGAAGCTTTCTTT. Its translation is CASSQDLTVNTEAFF.

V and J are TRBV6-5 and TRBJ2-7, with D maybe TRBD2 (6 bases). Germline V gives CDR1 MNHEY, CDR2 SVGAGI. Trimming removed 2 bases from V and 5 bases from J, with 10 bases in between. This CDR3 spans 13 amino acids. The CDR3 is CASSYARGHEQYF. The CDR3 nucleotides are TGTGCCAGCAGTTACGCGCGGGGCCACGAGCAGTACTTC.

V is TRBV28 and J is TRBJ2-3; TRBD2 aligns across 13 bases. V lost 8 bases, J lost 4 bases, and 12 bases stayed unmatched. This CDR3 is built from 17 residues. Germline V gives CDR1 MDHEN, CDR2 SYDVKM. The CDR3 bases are TGTGCCAGCTGCCTGGGACTAGCGGGGACCCTTGCAGATACGCAGTATTTT. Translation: CASCLGLAGTLADTQYF.

This CDR3 reads CASRPGQGYPGANVLTF. Written as DNA, the CDR3 is TGTGCCAGCAGACCGGGACAGGGATATCCTGGGGCCAACGTCCTGACTTTC. The chain employs TRBV2 and TRBJ2-6; 9 bases map to TRBD1. The CDR3 spans 17 residues. Germline loops: CDR1 SNHLY, CDR2 FYNNEI. V lost 6 bases to trimming and J lost 2 bases; unmatched junction nucleotides: 8.